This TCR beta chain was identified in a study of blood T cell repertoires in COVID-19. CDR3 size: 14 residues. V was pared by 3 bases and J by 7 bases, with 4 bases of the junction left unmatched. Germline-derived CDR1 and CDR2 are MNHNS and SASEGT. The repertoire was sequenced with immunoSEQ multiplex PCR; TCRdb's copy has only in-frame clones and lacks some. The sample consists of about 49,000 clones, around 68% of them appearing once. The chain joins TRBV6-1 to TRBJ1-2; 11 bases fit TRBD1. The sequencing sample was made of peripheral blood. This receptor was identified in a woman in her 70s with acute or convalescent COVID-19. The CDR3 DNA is TGTGCCAGCAGTGATCTTGGACAGGGGGCTGGCTACACCTTC. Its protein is CASSDLGQGAGYTF.